The T cell receptor (beta chain) under discussion was sequenced for a study of PD-1 blockade in classical Hodgkin lymphoma. General study results and limits: The study found complete responders had baseline diversity similar to newly diagnosed patients. Newly diagnosed patients had baseline TCR diversity that was reportedly lower than that of healthy donors.

Assay: immunoSEQ multiplex PCR; the TCRdb copy retains only in-frame clones and omits some. The top ten clones hold approximately 8.1% of a sample with 70,000 to 80,000 clones, approximately 94% of them seen once. The CDR3 covers 16 residues. The germline CDR1 and CDR2 sequences are MNHNY and SVGAGI (reference sequence). With 2 bases removed from V and 5 bases from J, the gap between germline ends came to 16 bases. With regard to this clone: No antigen is known for it.

Every patient had relapsed following autologous stem cell transplantation, and cohorts differed in brentuximab vedotin exposure. Best outcomes ranged across complete response, partial response and progressive disease. The source material was peripheral blood mononuclear cells (PBMCs), sampled at baseline. The chain couples TRBV6-6 to TRBJ1-5, with D maybe TRBD1 (5 bases). The origin of this receptor is a human donor with classical Hodgkin lymphoma. As DNA, the CDR3 is TGTGCCAGCAGTTACCCCCCCAGCAGGGTCGATCAGCCCCAGCATTTT. Its protein is CASSYPPSRVDQPQHF.